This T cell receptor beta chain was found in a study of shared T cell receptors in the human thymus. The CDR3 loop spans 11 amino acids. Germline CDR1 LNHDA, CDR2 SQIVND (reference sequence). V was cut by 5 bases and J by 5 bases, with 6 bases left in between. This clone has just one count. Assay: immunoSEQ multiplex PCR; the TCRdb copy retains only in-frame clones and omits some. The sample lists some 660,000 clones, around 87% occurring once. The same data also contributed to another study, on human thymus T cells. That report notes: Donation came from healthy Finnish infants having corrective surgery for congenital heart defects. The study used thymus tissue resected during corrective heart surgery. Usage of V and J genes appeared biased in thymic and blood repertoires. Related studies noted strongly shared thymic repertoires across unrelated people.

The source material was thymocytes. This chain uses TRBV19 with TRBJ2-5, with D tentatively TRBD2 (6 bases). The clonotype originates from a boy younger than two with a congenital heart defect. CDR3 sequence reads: CASSGGETQYF. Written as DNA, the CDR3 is TGTGCCAGTAGTGGGGGGGAGACCCAGTACTTC.